The T cell receptor (beta chain) described here comes from a study of T cell repertoires in cytomegalovirus infection. Study summary: From public TCR beta signatures came an indication of both CMV infection and matching HLA type.

TCRdb redid the calling of the reads with MiXCR, one entry per CDR3 protein. This table has nearly 550,000 distinct CDR3 sequences, 16% appearing once. The V segment lost 4 bases and the J segment 4 bases; nucleotides outside the gene matches: 7. The CDR3 runs to 15 residues. Germline V lookup: CDR1 SGHDN, CDR2 FVKESK. This chain uses TRBV14 with TRBJ1-1; 9 bases map to TRBD1. This sequence originates from a human donor in good health (CMV status not recorded). Some clones in this sample may be carry-over from other donors' samples. Sequenced sample: CD8+ T cells from PBMCs. As DNA, the CDR3 is TGTGCCAGCAGCCGCTACAGGGGGCTGGGCACTGAAGCTTTCTTT. As protein: CASSRYRGLGTEAFF.